These 5 T cell receptor beta chains were sequenced from one sample in a study of blood T cell repertoires in COVID-19. Assay used: immunoSEQ multiplex PCR; TCRdb lists only in-frame clones, some missing. The table records 50,000 to 75,000 clones, around 80% of them present only once. The sample comprised peripheral blood. The receptors were sampled from a man aged 55 to 69 with acute or convalescent COVID-19.

This sequence joins TRBV27 and TRBJ1-1; D is uncertain. The CDR3 sequence is 13 residues long. CDR1 and CDR2 from the germline V gene are MNHEY and SMNVEV (reference sequence). V lost 1 base and J 5 bases, leaving 8 bases between the germline ends. CDR3 protein: CASSLFRDTEAFF. In nucleotides, the CDR3 is TGTGCCAGCAGTTTATTCCGGGATACTGAAGCTTTCTTT.

The chain employs TRBV20-1 and TRBJ2-7; TRBD2 is a possible D gene (5 bases). Germline V CDR1 and CDR2: DFQATT, SNEGSKA (reference sequence). The CDR3 is made up of 11 amino acids. Here the CDR3 reads CSYSDYYEQYF. DNA of the CDR3: TGCAGCTACTCAGACTACTACGAGCAGTACTTC.

This clone has just one count. V is TRBV19 and J is TRBJ2-6; 14 nucleotides agree with TRBD2. J gave up 2 bases and V 8 bases, and 8 bases lay outside the gene matches. CDR1 is LNHDA and CDR2 is SQIVND in the germline V gene (reference sequence). The CDR3 has 18 amino acids. CDR3 nucleotides: TGTGCCAGTTTACAAAAGGGACTAGCGGGAGCTGGGGCCAACGTCCTGACTTTC. It codes for CASLQKGLAGAGANVLTF.

The rearrangement links TRBV5-1 to TRBJ2-5, with D hard to call. The V end was cut by 4 bases, the J end by 0 bases, with 13 bases between. Germline CDR1 reads SGHRS; CDR2 reads YFSETQ. CDR3 length: 15 amino acids. The CDR3 reads CASSPSNGNQETQYF. The CDR3 nucleotides are TGCGCCAGCAGCCCTTCGAACGGTAACCAAGAGACCCAGTACTTC.

The chain links TRBV14 to TRBJ2-7; TRBD2 matches 14 bases. The CDR3 runs 18 residues. After removal of 2 bases from V and 2 bases from J, the junction contained 8 bases not matched to a gene. Germline CDR1 is SGHDN and CDR2 is FVKESK. The CDR3 is CASSQPGTSGSEPYEQYF. The CDR3 DNA reads as TGTGCCAGCAGCCAACCCGGGACTAGCGGGAGTGAACCCTACGAGCAGTACTTC.